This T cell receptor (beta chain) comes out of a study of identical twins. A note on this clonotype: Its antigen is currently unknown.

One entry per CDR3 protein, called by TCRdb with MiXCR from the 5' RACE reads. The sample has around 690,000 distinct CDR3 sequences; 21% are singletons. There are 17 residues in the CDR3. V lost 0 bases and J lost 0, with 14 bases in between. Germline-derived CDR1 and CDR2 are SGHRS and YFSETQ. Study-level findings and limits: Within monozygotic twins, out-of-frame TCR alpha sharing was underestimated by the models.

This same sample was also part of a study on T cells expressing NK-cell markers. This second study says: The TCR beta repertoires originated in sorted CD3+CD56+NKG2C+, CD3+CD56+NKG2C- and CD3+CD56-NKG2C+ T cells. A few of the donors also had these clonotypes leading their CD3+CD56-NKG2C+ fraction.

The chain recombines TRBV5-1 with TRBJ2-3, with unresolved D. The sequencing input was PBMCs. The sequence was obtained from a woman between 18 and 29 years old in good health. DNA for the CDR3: TGCGCCAGCAGCTTGGGCTTATGGCAGGTTAGCACAGATACGCAGTATTTT. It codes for CASSLGLWQVSTDTQYF.